The rows below give T cell receptor beta chains drawn from one sample of a study of T cells in localized non-small cell lung cancer. Clones were read by immunoSEQ multiplex PCR, and TCRdb kept only the in-frame ones, dropping some. This sample yields tens of thousands of clones, of which roughly 92% are seen a single time; approximately 6.9% belongs to the top ten. The input for sequencing was peripheral blood, taken before any cancer treatment. The receptors here all came from a female donor aged 60 or older with stage I lung adenocarcinoma. Each CDR3 is given with its conserved first and last residue. Each record gives: clone size, V gene, CDR3 length, D gene, J gene, CDR3 protein, CDR3 DNA. D genes are given only for firm matches. Clone size is not always given. Where it is, it says once, few, many or a class for expanded clones.

>.|TRBV5-4|15|.|TRBJ1-6
CASSLGQNYNSPLHF
TGTGCCAGCAGCTTGGGACAGAATTATAATTCACCCCTCCACTTT
>once|TRBV19|14|.|TRBJ1-1
CASSPPGYRAEAFF
TGTGCCAGTAGCCCACCTGGCTACAGAGCTGAAGCTTTCTTT
>.|TRBV19|20|.|TRBJ1-6
CASSIQGVDFLSSYNSPLHF
TGTGCCAGTAGTATACAAGGGGTGGACTTCCTGAGCTCCTATAATTCACCCCTCCACTTT
>.|TRBV20-1|9|.|TRBJ1-2
CSARGGYTF
TGCAGTGCTAGAGGCGGCTACACCTTC
>once|TRBV5-3|17|TRBD1|TRBJ1-5
CARSCTLTGDSNQPQHF
TGTGCCAGAAGCTGCACGCTTACAGGGGACAGCAATCAGCCCCAGCATTTT
>.|TRBV7-2|15|TRBD1|TRBJ1-1
CASSQAIQGATKAFF
TGTGCCAGCAGCCAGGCGATACAGGGGGCGACGAAAGCTTTCTTT
>.|TRBV9|14|.|TRBJ1-1
CASSVGPENTEAFF
TGTGCCAGCAGCGTAGGTCCGGAGAACACTGAAGCTTTCTTT
>.|TRBV5-1|17|TRBD2|TRBJ2-7
CASSLFASGGVPYEQYF
TGCGCCAGCAGCTTGTTCGCTAGCGGGGGGGTTCCCTACGAGCAGTACTTC
>.|TRBV5-1|12|.|TRBJ1-4
CASSRDREKLFF
TGCGCCAGCAGCAGGGACCGTGAAAAACTGTTTTTT
>.|TRBV19|15|TRBD1|TRBJ1-2
CASTYPGRGNYGYTF
TGTGCCAGTACCTACCCGGGCAGGGGGAACTATGGCTACACCTTC
>.|TRBV9|14|TRBD2|TRBJ2-5
CASSVAGGEETQYF
TGTGCCAGCAGCGTAGCCGGGGGGGAAGAGACCCAGTACTTC
>.|TRBV19|15|.|TRBJ1-1
CASSISGRMNTEAFF
TGTGCCAGTAGTATTTCGGGACGGATGAACACTGAAGCTTTCTTT
>.|TRBV19|16|TRBD2|TRBJ2-1
CASTLSAGGSYNEQFF
TGTGCCAGTACCCTCTCAGCGGGGGGCTCCTACAATGAGCAGTTCTTC